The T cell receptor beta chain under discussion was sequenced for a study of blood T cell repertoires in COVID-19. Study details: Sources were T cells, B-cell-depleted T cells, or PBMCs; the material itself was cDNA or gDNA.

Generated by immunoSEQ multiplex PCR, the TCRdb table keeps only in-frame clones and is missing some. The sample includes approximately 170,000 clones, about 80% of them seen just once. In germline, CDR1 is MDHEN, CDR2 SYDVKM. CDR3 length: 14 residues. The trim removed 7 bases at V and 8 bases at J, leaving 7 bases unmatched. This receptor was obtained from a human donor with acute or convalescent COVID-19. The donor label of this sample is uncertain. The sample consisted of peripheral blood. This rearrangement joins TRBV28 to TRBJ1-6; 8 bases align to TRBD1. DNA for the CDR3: TGTGCCAGCACTATGACAGGGGCGTATTCACCCCTCCACTTT. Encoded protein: CASTMTGAYSPLHF. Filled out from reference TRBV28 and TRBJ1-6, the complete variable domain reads DVKVTQSSRYLVKRTGEKVFLECVQDMDHENMFWYRQDPGLGLRLIYFSYDVKMKEKGDIPEGYSVSREKKERFSLILESASTNQTSMYLCASTMTGAYSPLHFGNGTRLTVT.